This TCR beta chain was retrieved from a study of identical twins. TCRdb ran MiXCR on the 5' RACE reads and lists one entry per CDR3 protein. Among about 530,000 distinct CDR3 sequences listed, around 22% were seen once. This CDR3 contains 12 residues. Per germline, CDR1 SEHNR and CDR2 FQNEAQ (reference sequence). Deletions cut 10 bases from V and 0 bases from J, with 9 bases between. These data also formed part of another study, on yellow fever vaccine responses in identical twins.

The TCR comes from a woman between 18 and 30 years old in good health. The sample consisted of CD4+ T cells sorted from blood. V gene TRBV7-9 combines with J gene TRBJ1-2; D is perhaps TRBD1 (5 bases). CDR3 sequence: CATDRSNYGYTF. CDR3 in DNA: TGTGCCACTGACAGATCTAACTATGGCTACACCTTC.